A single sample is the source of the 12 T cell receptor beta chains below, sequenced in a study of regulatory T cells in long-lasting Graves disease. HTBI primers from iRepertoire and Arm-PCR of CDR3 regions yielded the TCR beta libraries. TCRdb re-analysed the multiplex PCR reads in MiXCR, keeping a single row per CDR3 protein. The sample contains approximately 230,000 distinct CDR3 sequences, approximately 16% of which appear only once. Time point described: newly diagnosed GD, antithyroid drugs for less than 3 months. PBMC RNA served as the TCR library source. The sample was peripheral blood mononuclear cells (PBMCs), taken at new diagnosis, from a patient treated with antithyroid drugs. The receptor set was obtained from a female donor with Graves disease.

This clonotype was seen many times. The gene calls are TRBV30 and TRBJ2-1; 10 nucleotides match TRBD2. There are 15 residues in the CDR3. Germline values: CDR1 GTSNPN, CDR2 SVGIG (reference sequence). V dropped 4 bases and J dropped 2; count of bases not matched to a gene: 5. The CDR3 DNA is TGTGCCTGGAAACGGCTAGCGGGGGCCTACAATGAGCAGTTCTTC. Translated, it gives CAWKRLAGAYNEQFF.

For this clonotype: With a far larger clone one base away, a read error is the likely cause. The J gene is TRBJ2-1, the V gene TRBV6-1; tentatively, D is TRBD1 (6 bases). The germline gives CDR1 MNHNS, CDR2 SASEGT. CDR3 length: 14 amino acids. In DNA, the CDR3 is TGTGCCAGCAGTTACACAGGGATCTACAATGTGCAGTTCTTC. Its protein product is CASSYTGIYNVQFF.

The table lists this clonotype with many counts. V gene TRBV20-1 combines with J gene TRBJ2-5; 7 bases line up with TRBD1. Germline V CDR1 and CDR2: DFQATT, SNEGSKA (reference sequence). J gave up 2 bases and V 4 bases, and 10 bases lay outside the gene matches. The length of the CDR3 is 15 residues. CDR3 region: CSATEGTDIQETQYF. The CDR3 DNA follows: TGCAGTGCTACTGAGGGGACAGACATACAAGAGACCCAGTACTTC.

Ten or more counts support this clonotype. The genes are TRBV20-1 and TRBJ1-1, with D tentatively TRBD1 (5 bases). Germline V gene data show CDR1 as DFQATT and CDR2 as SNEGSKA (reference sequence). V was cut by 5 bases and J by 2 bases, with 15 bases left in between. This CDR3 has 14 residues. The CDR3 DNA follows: TGCAGTGCTCTGCACAGGATACGCAACACTGAAGCTTTCTTT. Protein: CSALHRIRNTEAFF.

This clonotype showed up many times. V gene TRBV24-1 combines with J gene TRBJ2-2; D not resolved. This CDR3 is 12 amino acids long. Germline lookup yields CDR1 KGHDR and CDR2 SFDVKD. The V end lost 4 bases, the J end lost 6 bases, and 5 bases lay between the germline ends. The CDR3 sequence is CATSDEAGELFF. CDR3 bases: TGTGCCACCAGTGACGAGGCCGGGGAGCTGTTTTTT.

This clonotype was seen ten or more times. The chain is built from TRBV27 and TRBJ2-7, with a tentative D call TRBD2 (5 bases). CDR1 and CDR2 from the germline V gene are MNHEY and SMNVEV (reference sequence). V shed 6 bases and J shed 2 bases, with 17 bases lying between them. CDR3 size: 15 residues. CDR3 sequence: CASRLTSGNPYEQYF. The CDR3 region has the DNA TGTGCCAGCAGGCTTACCAGCGGTAACCCCTACGAGCAGTACTTC.

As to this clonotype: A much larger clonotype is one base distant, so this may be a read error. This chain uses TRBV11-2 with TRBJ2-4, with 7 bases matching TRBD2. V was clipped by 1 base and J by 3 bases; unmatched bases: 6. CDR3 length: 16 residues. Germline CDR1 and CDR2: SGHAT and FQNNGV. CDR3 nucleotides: TGTGCCAGCAGCTTAGTCGGGAGGATTGGCAAAAACATTCAGTACTTC. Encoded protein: CASSLVGRIGKNIQYF.

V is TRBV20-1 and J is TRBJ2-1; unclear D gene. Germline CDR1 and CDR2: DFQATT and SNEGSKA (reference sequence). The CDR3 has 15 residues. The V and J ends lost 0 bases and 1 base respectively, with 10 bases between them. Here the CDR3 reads CSARDASFSYNEQFF. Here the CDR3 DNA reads TGCAGTGCTAGAGACGCCAGCTTTTCCTACAATGAGCAGTTCTTC.

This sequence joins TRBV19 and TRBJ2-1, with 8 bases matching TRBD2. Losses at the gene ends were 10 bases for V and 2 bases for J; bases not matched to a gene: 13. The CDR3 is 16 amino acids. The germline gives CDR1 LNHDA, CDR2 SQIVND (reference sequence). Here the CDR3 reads CATNSGGARTYNEQFF. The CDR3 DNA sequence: TGTGCCACTAACTCGGGGGGGGCGAGAACCTACAATGAGCAGTTCTTC.

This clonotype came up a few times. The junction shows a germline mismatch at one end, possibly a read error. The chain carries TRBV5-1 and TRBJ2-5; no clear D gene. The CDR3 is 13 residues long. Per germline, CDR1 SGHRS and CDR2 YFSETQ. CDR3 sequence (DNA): TGCGCCAGCAGCTTGGAGCAGCATGAGATCCAGTACTTC. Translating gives CASSLEQHEIQYF.

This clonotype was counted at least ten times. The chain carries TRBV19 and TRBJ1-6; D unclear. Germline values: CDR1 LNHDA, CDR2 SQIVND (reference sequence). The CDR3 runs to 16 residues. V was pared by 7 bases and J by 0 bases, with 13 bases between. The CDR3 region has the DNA TGTGCCAGTACCCAGATGGGGAGCTCCTATAATTCACCCCTCCACTTT. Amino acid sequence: CASTQMGSSYNSPLHF.

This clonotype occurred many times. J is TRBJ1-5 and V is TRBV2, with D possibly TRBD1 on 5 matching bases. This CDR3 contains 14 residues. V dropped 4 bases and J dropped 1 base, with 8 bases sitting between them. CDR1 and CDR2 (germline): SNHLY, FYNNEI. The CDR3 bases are TGTGCCAGCAGTGTGGAGGGGAGCAATCAGCCCCAGCATTTT. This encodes CASSVEGSNQPQHF.